Listed here are 10 T cell receptor beta chains from one sample, sequenced in a study of tumor and adjacent non-tumor tissue in lung cancer. RNA was extracted from bulk tissue without any cell sorting. The library came from three nested PCR rounds adapted from ARM-PCR protocols. Using its own MiXCR run on the multiplex PCR reads, TCRdb lists one record per CDR3 protein. The repertoire holds under 150,000 distinct CDR3 sequences, with around three fifths as singletons. Sequencing used lung tumor tissue. Source of these receptors: a man aged 25-45 years with non-small cell lung cancer.

With respect to this clonotype: A much bigger clone sits one base away, suggesting this may be a read error. The V and J genes are TRBV11-2 and TRBJ2-1, with TRBD2 matching over 11 bases. The CDR3 consists of 15 residues. CDR1 is SGHAT and CDR2 is FQNNGV in the germline V gene. J lost 4 bases, V lost 5 bases, and 4 bases had no gene match. CDR3 residues: CASSPTSGEYNEQFF. The CDR3 DNA sequence: TGTGCCAGCAGCCCGACTAGCGGGGAGTACAATGAGCAGTTCTTC.

Points on this clonotype: Compared with germline, one end of the junction differs, possibly owing to a read error. The chain employs TRBV20-1 and TRBJ2-7; possibly TRBD2 for D (5 bases). This CDR3 is built from 13 residues. Germline V gene data show CDR1 as DFQATT and CDR2 as SNEGSKA (reference sequence). DNA of the CDR3: TGCAGTGTCATCAAGGGTTTAGACTACGAACAGTACTTC. Its protein product is CSVIKGLDYEQYF.

The chain links TRBV11-3 to TRBJ2-1; D not resolved. Germline lookup yields CDR1 SGHNT and CDR2 YENEEA. V shed 0 bases and J shed 4 bases, with 10 bases lying between them. This CDR3 has 15 amino acids. In DNA form, the CDR3 reads TGTGCCAGCAGCTTAGAACAGTTCATTTACAATGAGCAGTTCTTC. It is translated as CASSLEQFIYNEQFF.

In regard to this clonotype: The germline gene is not matched at one end of the junction; a read error may be the cause. This chain uses TRBV20-1 with TRBJ1-5; D not resolved. The germline gives CDR1 DFQATT, CDR2 SNEGSKA (reference sequence). CDR3 size: 14 residues. CDR3 residues: CSARGQASNQPHRF. Here the CDR3 DNA reads TGCAGTGCTAGAGGGCAGGCTAGCAATCAGCCCCATCGTTTT.

This clonotype was detected ten times or more. This chain connects TRBV6-2 or TRBV6-3 to TRBJ1-5; D may be TRBD1 (6 bases). The CDR3 sequence is 16 residues long. CDR1 is MNHEY and CDR2 is SVGEGT in the germline V gene. V was shortened by 5 bases and J by 4 bases, with 18 bases between the two germline ends. CDR3 protein: CASSDLKTGGNQPQHF. CDR3 in DNA: TGTGCCAGCAGTGACCTAAAGACAGGAGGTAATCAGCCCCAGCATTTT.

A remark on this clonotype: The junction shows a germline mismatch at one end, possibly a read error. This chain uses TRBV4-1 with TRBJ1-2; 8 bases align to TRBD1. CDR1 MGHRA and CDR2 YSYEKL come from the germline V gene. This CDR3 comprises 17 residues. The CDR3 is CTSSAGGRGGRAYGYTF. The CDR3 DNA sequence: TGCACCAGCAGCGCAGGGGGCCGAGGAGGGAGGGCCTATGGCTACACCTTC.

The J gene is TRBJ2-3, the V gene TRBV11-2; 12 nucleotides agree with TRBD2. V lost 1 base and J lost 2; bases outside the gene matches: 7. This CDR3 has 18 amino acids. Germline V lookup: CDR1 SGHAT, CDR2 FQNNGV. CDR3 protein: CASSLAGGLAGFTDTQYF. The DNA of the CDR3 is TGTGCCAGCAGCTTAGCGGGTGGACTAGCGGGGTTCACAGATACGCAGTATTTT.

Notes on this clonotype: With a much larger clone just one base away, this may be a read error. The conserved final phenylalanine or tryptophan is absent from the CDR3, which likely points to a read error. The genes are TRBV6-1 and TRBJ2-7; D may correspond to TRBD1 or TRBD2 (5 bases each). The ends were cut back, 0 bases at V and 5 bases at J, with 5 bases in the middle. CDR3 length: 12 residues. Germline loops: CDR1 MNHNS, CDR2 SASEGT. The CDR3 region is CASSEAGDEQYY. CDR3 DNA sequence: TGTGCCAGCAGTGAAGCGGGGGACGAGCAGTACTAC.

Comment on this clonotype: This clone may be a read error of a much larger clone one base away. The V call is TRBV11-1, the J call TRBJ1-1; D remains unclear. The CDR3 sequence is 15 residues long. Trimming removed 3 bases at V and 4 bases at J, with 15 bases between. Germline CDR1 is SGHAT and CDR2 is FQDESV (reference sequence). CDR3 DNA sequence: TGTGCCAGCAGCTTGTCGCATACAGTGAGCACTGAAGCTTTCTTT. It specifies CASSLSHTVSTEAFF. The full variable domain, in which reference TRBV11-1 and TRBJ1-1 provide the parts outside the CDR3, is EAEVAQSPRYKITEKSQAVAFWCDPISGHATLYWYRQILGQGPELLVQFQDESVVDDSQLPKDRFSAERLKGVDSTLKIQPAELGDSAMYLCASSLSHTVSTEAFFGQGTRLTVV.

To note about this clonotype: A much larger clone is a single base away; this may be a read error. The chain couples TRBV12-3 or TRBV12-4 to TRBJ2-7, with D tentatively TRBD1 (5 bases). The CDR3 totals 14 residues. Here the CDR3 reads CANSLGDVSYEQYF. The DNA of the CDR3 is TGTGCCAACAGTTTAGGGGATGTCTCCTACGAGCAGTACTTC.